The TCR beta chain under discussion was sequenced for a study of blood T cells in healthy people across ages. A few counts support this clonotype. Its antigen is as yet unknown. This may arise from a read error, as a much more abundant clone is one base away. Sample-barcoded 5' priming and a J-beta primer mix drove a second PCR of about 6 to 11 cycles. A template-switch adaptor with 12 random nucleotides tagged each cDNA molecule. Individual samples furnished no less than 3 million CDR3-containing paired-end reads apiece. MiXCR, applied by TCRdb to the 5' RACE reads, yields one record per CDR3 protein. Of roughly 1,700,000 distinct CDR3 sequences listed, about 28% were seen once; the top ten hold about 8%. Trimming cost V 4 bases and J 12 bases, with 22 bases left between them. CDR1 is DFQATT, CDR2 SNEGSKA, per germline (reference sequence). The CDR3 contains 14 residues. Whole-study results and caveats: Both naive CD4+ cell counts and diversity were greater in long-lived donors than in aged donors. The study regarded diversity estimates from one million T cells as underestimates.

The clonotype originates from a woman aged 25 to 39 in good health. The chain employs TRBV20-1 and TRBJ2-1; the D gene is possibly TRBD2 (6 bases). Input material: blood. CDR3 region: CSATPGTLAGGQFF. The CDR3 DNA reads as TGCAGTGCTACCCCCGGGACTCTGGCCGGGGGGCAGTTCTTC.